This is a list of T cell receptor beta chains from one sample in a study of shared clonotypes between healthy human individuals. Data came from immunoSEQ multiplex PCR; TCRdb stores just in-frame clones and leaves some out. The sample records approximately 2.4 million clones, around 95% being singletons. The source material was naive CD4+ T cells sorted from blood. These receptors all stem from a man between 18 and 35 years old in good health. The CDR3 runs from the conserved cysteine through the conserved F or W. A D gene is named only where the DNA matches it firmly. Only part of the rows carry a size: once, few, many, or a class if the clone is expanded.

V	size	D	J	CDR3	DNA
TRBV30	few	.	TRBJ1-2	CALELGYTF	TGTGCCCTGGAGTTGGGCTACACCTTC
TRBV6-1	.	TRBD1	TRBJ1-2	CASRRQGNVYGYTF	TGTGCCAGCAGAAGACAGGGAAATGTCTACGGCTACACCTTC
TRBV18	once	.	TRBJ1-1	CASSLYTGDLNTEAFF	TGTGCCAGCTCACTGTATACAGGAGATCTGAACACTGAAGCTTTCTTT
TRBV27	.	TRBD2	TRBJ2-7	CASRPRAGAYEQYF	TGTGCCAGCAGGCCCAGGGCGGGGGCCTACGAGCAGTACTTC
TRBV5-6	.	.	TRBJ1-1	CASSRPGGTEAFF	TGTGCCAGCAGCCGCCCCGGGGGAACTGAAGCTTTCTTT
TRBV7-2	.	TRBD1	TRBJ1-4	CASSFSTGALFF	TGTGCCAGCAGCTTCTCAACAGGGGCGCTGTTTTTT
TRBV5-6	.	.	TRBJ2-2	CASSSYFERRNTGELFF	TGTGCCAGCAGCTCCTACTTCGAGCGGCGGAACACCGGGGAGCTGTTTTTT
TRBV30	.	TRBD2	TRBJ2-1	CAWNLDRGGREQFF	TGTGCCTGGAACCTCGACCGCGGGGGTAGAGAGCAGTTCTTC
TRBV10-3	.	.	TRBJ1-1	CAISVGAPNTEAFF	TGTGCCATCAGTGTGGGGGCCCCGAACACTGAAGCTTTCTTT
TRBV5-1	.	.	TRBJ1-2	CASSLDGANYGYTF	TGCGCCAGCAGCTTGGACGGTGCCAACTATGGCTACACCTTC
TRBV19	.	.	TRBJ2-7	CASSTVAQTYEQYF	TGTGCCAGTAGTACTGTCGCCCAGACCTACGAGCAGTACTTC
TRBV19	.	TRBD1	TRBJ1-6	CASSIGDREYSPLHF	TGTGCCAGTAGTATCGGGGACAGGGAGTACTCACCCCTCCACTTT
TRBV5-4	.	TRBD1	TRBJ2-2	CASSRGQSIAGELFF	TGTGCCAGCAGCCGGGGACAGTCAATAGCCGGGGAGCTGTTTTTT
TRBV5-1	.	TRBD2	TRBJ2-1	CASSLAPSGRANEQFF	TGCGCCAGCAGCTTGGCACCTAGCGGGAGGGCCAATGAGCAGTTCTTC
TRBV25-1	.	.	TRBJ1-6	CASSPLDRDNSPLHF	TGTGCCAGCAGTCCCCTGGACCGAGATAATTCACCCCTCCACTTT
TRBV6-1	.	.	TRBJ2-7	CASSIDRFLYEQYF	TGTGCCAGCAGTATAGACAGGTTCCTCTACGAGCAGTACTTC